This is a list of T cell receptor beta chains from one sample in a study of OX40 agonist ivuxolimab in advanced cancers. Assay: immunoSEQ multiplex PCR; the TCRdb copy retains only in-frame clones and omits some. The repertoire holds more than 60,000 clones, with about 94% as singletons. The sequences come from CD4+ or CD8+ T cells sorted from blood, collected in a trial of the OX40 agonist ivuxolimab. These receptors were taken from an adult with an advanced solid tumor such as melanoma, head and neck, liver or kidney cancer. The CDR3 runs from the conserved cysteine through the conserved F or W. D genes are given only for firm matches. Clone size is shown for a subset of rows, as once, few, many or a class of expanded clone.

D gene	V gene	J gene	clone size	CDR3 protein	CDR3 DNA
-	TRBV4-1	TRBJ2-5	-	CASSPRWQQETQYF	TGCGCCAGCAGCCCCCGCTGGCAGCAAGAGACCCAGTACTTC
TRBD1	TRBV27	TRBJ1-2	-	CASSLSILGGQALMGYTF	TGTGCCAGCAGTTTATCGATACTTGGGGGACAGGCCCTCATGGGCTACACCTTC
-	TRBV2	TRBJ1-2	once	CASRDSHYYGYTF	TGTGCCAGCAGGGACAGCCACTACTATGGCTACACCTTC
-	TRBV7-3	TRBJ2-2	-	CASSLDGGAGELFF	TGTGCCAGCAGCTTAGACGGTGGTGCCGGGGAGCTGTTTTTT
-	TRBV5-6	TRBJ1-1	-	CASSLNPNTEAFF	TGTGCCAGCAGCTTGAACCCGAACACTGAAGCTTTCTTT
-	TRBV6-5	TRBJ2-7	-	CASSRPGGGGQYF	TGTGCCAGCAGCCGCCCCGGGGGCGGGGGACAGTACTTC
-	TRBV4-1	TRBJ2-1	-	CASSQPGTKTNNEQFF	TGCGCCAGCAGCCAACCCGGGACCAAGACAAACAATGAGCAGTTCTTC
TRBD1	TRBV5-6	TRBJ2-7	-	CASSEGQGEQYF	TGTGCCAGCAGCGAAGGACAGGGTGAGCAGTACTTC
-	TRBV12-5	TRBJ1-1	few	CASGHNPQELGFEAFF	TGTGCTAGTGGTCATAACCCCCAGGAGTTAGGCTTTGAAGCTTTCTTT
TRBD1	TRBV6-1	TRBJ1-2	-	CARQGVGGYTF	TGTGCCAGACAGGGGGTTGGTGGCTACACCTTC
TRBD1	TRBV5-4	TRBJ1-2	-	CASSFGQGGYTF	TGTGCCAGCAGCTTCGGACAGGGTGGCTACACCTTC
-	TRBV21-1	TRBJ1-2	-	CASSTWNPADYTF	TGTGCCAGCAGCACTTGGAACCCCGCGGACTACACCTTC
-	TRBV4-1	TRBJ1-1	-	CASSQAVLGLEAFF	TGCGCCAGCAGCCAAGCCGTTTTGGGGCTTGAAGCTTTCTTT
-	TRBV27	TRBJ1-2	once	CASRLTGPTPPRNDGYTF	TGTGCCAGCAGACTGACAGGTCCTACACCCCCTCGTAACGATGGCTACACCTTC
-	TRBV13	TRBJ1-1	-	CASSLGGRGNTEAFF	TGTGCCAGCAGCCTAGGAGGCAGGGGGAACACTGAAGCTTTCTTT
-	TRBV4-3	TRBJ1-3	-	CASSQMDSGNTIYF	TGCGCCAGCAGCCAAATGGACAGTGGAAACACCATATATTTT
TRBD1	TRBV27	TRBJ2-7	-	CASSLVGQGVHEQYF	TGTGCCAGCAGTTTAGTGGGACAGGGGGTCCACGAGCAGTACTTC
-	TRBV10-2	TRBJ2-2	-	CASSESPASPLGELFF	TGCGCCAGCAGTGAGTCGCCGGCAAGCCCTTTGGGGGAGCTGTTTTTT
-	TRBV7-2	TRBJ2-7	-	CASSLARYGAQGEQYF	TGTGCCAGCAGCTTAGCCCGGTACGGCGCGCAGGGCGAGCAGTACTTC
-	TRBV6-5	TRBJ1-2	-	CASSYSRGAGYGYTF	TGTGCCAGCAGTTACTCGCGGGGGGCTGGTTATGGCTACACCTTC
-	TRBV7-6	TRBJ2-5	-	CASSPTGGGETQYF	TGTGCCAGCAGCCCCACCGGGGGTGGTGAGACCCAGTACTTC
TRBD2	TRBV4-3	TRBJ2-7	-	CASSQALAVPSYEQYF	TGCGCCAGCAGCCAAGCCCTAGCGGTACCTTCCTACGAGCAGTACTTC
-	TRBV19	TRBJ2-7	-	CASSIRAEKGLVEQYF	TGTGCCAGTAGTATCAGGGCCGAGAAGGGATTAGTCGAGCAGTACTTC
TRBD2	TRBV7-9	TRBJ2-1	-	CASSLLAVGSYNEQFF	TGTGCCAGCAGCTTACTAGCGGTCGGCTCCTACAATGAGCAGTTCTTC
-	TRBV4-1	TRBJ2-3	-	CASSQVIGLEGDTQYF	TGCGCCAGCAGCCAAGTAATCGGCTTGGAGGGCGATACGCAGTATTTT
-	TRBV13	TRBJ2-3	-	CASSIELARDTQYF	TGTGCCAGCAGCATCGAGCTAGCGAGGGATACGCAGTATTTT
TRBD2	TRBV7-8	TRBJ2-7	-	CASTHGGGSYEQYF	TGTGCCAGCACCCACGGGGGGGGATCCTACGAGCAGTACTTC
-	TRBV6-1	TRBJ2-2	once	CASSERISRDAGELFF	TGTGCCAGCAGTGAAAGAATCTCCAGGGATGCCGGGGAGCTGTTTTTT
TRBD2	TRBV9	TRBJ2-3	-	CASSVGERGGTDTQYF	TGTGCCAGCAGCGTAGGAGAGCGGGGAGGCACAGATACGCAGTATTTT
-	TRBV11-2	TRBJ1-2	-	CASSLGVVGGHNYGYTF	TGTGCCAGCAGCTTAGGGGTGGTAGGAGGACATAACTATGGCTACACCTTC
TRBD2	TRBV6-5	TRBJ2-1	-	CASSYPGLAGGYEQFF	TGTGCCAGCAGTTATCCGGGACTAGCGGGGGGATATGAGCAGTTCTTC
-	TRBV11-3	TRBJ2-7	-	CASSLARGESYEQYF	TGTGCCAGCAGCTTAGCGCGGGGTGAGTCCTACGAGCAGTACTTC
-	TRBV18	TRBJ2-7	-	CASSPPFGSSYEQYF	TGTGCCAGCTCACCACCGTTCGGAAGCTCCTACGAGCAGTACTTC
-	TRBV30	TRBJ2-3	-	CAWTGGGGQGDTQYF	TGTGCCTGGACCGGAGGGGGAGGGCAGGGAGATACGCAGTATTTT
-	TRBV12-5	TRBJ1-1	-	CASGLGLPNEAFF	TGTGCTAGTGGTTTGGGCCTTCCAAATGAAGCTTTCTTT
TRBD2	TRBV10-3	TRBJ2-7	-	CAILSLAGDGEQYF	TGTGCCATCCTTTCCCTAGCGGGAGATGGCGAGCAGTACTTC
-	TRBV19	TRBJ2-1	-	CASSIDMGLRNNEQFF	TGTGCCAGTAGTATAGATATGGGGCTTCGGAACAATGAGCAGTTCTTC